Detailed here is one TCR beta chain. The data belong to a study of blood T cell repertoires in COVID-19. Original processing methods: Researchers report that nucleated cell counts were estimated from reference gene primer amplification. TCRdb's copy holds only in-frame clones and misses some; the assay was immunoSEQ multiplex PCR. The DNA was the basis for D and trimming; V, J and clone size are from that table. The data show 78,000 or so clones, around 86% seen once. This clonotype was sampled from a man between 50 and 59 years old with active or convalescent COVID-19. What was sequenced was peripheral blood.

The chain's CDR3 is CASRSDRGATNEKLFF. The DNA for the CDR3 is TGTGCCAGTAGATCGGACAGGGGCGCAACTAATGAAAAACTGTTTTTT. The V and J genes are TRBV19 and TRBJ1-4; 9 bases are a match to TRBD1. The germline V gene encodes CDR1 LNHDA and CDR2 SQIVND (reference sequence). This CDR3 has 16 amino acids. V lost 6 bases, J lost 0 bases, and 5 bases stayed unmatched.